Each of the 32 T cell receptor beta chains below was sequenced from the same sample in a study of beta chain features in type 1 diabetes. Sequenced material consisted of expressed TCRB transcripts (all of the isolated RNA was reverse transcribed). Some clones are missing from TCRdb's copy, which holds only in-frame ones; the method was immunoSEQ multiplex PCR. The sample records over 700,000 clones, about 17% being singletons. Material: naive CD4+ T cells from blood. The origin of the receptors is a woman under 30 in good health.

The V call is TRBV19, the J call TRBJ2-1; 8 positions agree with TRBD2. CDR1 is LNHDA and CDR2 is SQIVND in the germline V gene (reference sequence). This CDR3 comprises 17 residues. Trimming took 4 bases from V and 2 from J; bases not matched to a gene: 10. CDR3: CASSRGRLAIAYNEQFF. CDR3 nucleotides: TGTGCCAGTAGTAGGGGTAGACTAGCGATAGCCTACAATGAGCAGTTCTTC.

The genes are TRBV13 and TRBJ2-7; 12 positions agree with TRBD2. CDR3 length equals 15 residues. The V and J ends lost 5 bases and 4 bases, in that order; junction bases with no gene match: 6. CDR1 PRHDT and CDR2 FYEKMQ come from the germline V gene (reference sequence). CDR3 DNA: TGTGCCAGCAGCCGGACTAGCGGGGCCAATTACGAGCAGTACTTC. This gives the protein CASSRTSGANYEQYF. Combining the CDR3 with reference TRBV13 and TRBJ2-7 gives the whole variable domain AAGVIQSPRHLIKEKRETATLKCYPIPRHDTVYWYQQGPGQDPQFLISFYEKMQSDKGSIPDRFSAQQFSDYHSELNMSSLELGDSALYFCASSRTSGANYEQYFGPGTRLTVT.

J is TRBJ2-5 and V is TRBV6-5; tentatively, D is TRBD2 (5 bases). Trimming took off 8 bases at V and 1 base at J, with 11 bases between the two ends. Per germline, CDR1 MNHEY and CDR2 SVGAGI. The CDR3 consists of 13 residues. For the CDR3, the DNA is TGTGCCAGCCGGGCTAGCTTCCAAGAGACCCAGTACTTC. Protein: CASRASFQETQYF.

The DNA for the CDR3 is TGTGCCAGTAACGGTGGTCTATTCCTTAGCGGGGCTAACACCGGGGAGCTGTTTTTT. Its protein product is CASNGGLFLSGANTGELFF. This chain uses TRBV19 with TRBJ2-2; 8 positions match TRBD2. Germline CDR1 LNHDA, CDR2 SQIVND (reference sequence). The CDR3 has 19 residues. Losses at the gene ends were 7 bases for V and 2 bases for J; bases not matched to a gene: 18.

The chain couples TRBV5-1 to TRBJ1-3; 11 nucleotides align to TRBD1. The CDR3 is 16 amino acids. The J segment lost 3 bases and the V segment lost 4 bases, leaving 6 bases of the junction unmatched. CDR1 is SGHRS, CDR2 YFSETQ, per germline. This CDR3 reads CASSTGQGADGNTIYF. CDR3 bases: TGCGCCAGCAGCACTGGACAGGGGGCGGATGGAAACACCATATATTTT.

This clone occurred a few times. This same CDR3 is encoded by further DNA sequences in the sample. The gene calls are TRBV5-6 and TRBJ1-5; D call uncertain. V lost 4 bases to trimming and J lost 0 bases, with 8 bases between them. CDR3 length equals 14 residues. Looked up from germline, CDR1 is SGHDT and CDR2 is YYEEEE. CDR3 DNA sequence: TGTGCCAGCAGCCCAAGTTATAGCAATCAGCCCCAGCATTTT. Protein sequence: CASSPSYSNQPQHF.

This clone was seen a handful of times. V gene TRBV5-6 combines with J gene TRBJ1-2; D uncertain. From germline, CDR1 is SGHDT and CDR2 YYEEEE. The V end was cut by 2 bases, the J end by 7 bases, with 6 bases between. CDR3 length equals 11 residues. The CDR3: CASSFGVGYTF. In nucleotides, the CDR3 is TGTGCCAGCAGCTTTGGAGTTGGCTACACCTTC.

J is TRBJ1-2 and V is TRBV7-8, with D tentatively TRBD1 (5 bases). CDR3 size: 13 residues. Germline CDR1 SGHVS, CDR2 FQNEAQ. V lost 7 bases to trimming and J lost 11 bases, with 20 bases between them. The CDR3 is CASTLPGALWYTF. The CDR3 DNA reads TGTGCCAGCACATTACCTGGGGCCCTCTGGTACACCTTC.

This clone was observed a few times. The genes are TRBV7-8 and TRBJ2-1; TRBD1 matches at 10 bases. The J segment lost 8 bases and the V segment lost 4 bases, leaving 2 bases of the junction unmatched. The V gene's germline CDR1 is SGHVS and CDR2 FQNEAQ. There are 13 residues in the CDR3. The CDR3 sequence: CASSSTGGYEQFF. CDR3 coding DNA: TGTGCCAGCAGCTCGACAGGGGGCTATGAGCAGTTCTTC.

This clone was observed a few times. The chain is built from TRBV5-5 and TRBJ2-2; D is possibly TRBD1 or TRBD2 (5 bases each). Trimming shortened V by 3 bases and J by 2 bases, and 14 bases separated the two germline ends. The CDR3 is 16 residues long. Per germline, CDR1 SGHKS and CDR2 YYEKEE (reference sequence). This CDR3 reads CASSSLGTANTGELFF. The CDR3 nucleotides are TGTGCCAGCAGCTCCCTAGGGACGGCTAACACCGGGGAGCTGTTTTTT. Full variable domain (outside the CDR3, taken from reference TRBV5-5 and TRBJ2-2): DAGVTQSPTHLIKTRGQQVTLRCSPISGHKSVSWYQQVLGQGPQFIFQYYEKEERGRGNFPDRFSARQFPNYSSELNVNALLLGDSALYLCASSSLGTANTGELFFGEGSRLTVL.

The chain couples TRBV7-2 to TRBJ2-7; 9 nucleotides match TRBD2. V lost 3 bases and J lost 4; bases outside the gene matches: 10. This CDR3 has 16 amino acids. Germline V gives CDR1 SGHTA, CDR2 FQGNSA. CDR3 DNA sequence: TGTGCCAGCAGCTTGGCTCCGGGACTAGCTTCATACGAGCAGTACTTC. The encoded protein is CASSLAPGLASYEQYF.

A few counts support this clone. The chain joins TRBV11-2 to TRBJ2-4; possibly TRBD2 for D (7 bases). Trimming cost V 5 bases and J 8 bases, with 19 bases left between them. The germline V gene has CDR1 SGHAT and CDR2 FQNNGV. The CDR3 sequence is 15 residues long. The CDR3 DNA reads as TGTGCCAGCAGCACCCGCGAGGGGAGGGGGGACATTCAGTACTTC. Protein sequence: CASSTREGRGDIQYF. The full variable domain, in which reference TRBV11-2 and TRBJ2-4 provide the parts outside the CDR3, is EAGVAQSPRYKIIEKRQSVAFWCNPISGHATLYWYQQILGQGPKLLIQFQNNGVVDDSQLPKDRFSAERLKGVDSTLKIQPAKLEDSAVYLCASSTREGRGDIQYFGAGTRLSVL.

The chain has TRBV29-1 and TRBJ2-6; D gene ambiguous. V lost 6 bases, J lost 2 bases, and 17 bases lay in between. The CDR3 has 16 amino acids. CDR1 is SQVTM, CDR2 ANQGSEA, per germline. CDR3 in amino acids: CSVSGPLAPGANVLTF. The CDR3, as DNA: TGCAGCGTATCCGGGCCCCTCGCCCCTGGGGCCAACGTCCTGACTTTC.

The genes are TRBV10-3 and TRBJ2-1; D is undetermined. The CDR3 totals 12 residues. Germline loops: CDR1 ENHRY, CDR2 SYGVKD. Trimming stripped 6 bases from V and 8 bases from J, with 11 bases between. CDR3 loop: CAIRGVMDEQFF. The CDR3 bases are TGTGCCATCAGGGGCGTGATGGATGAGCAGTTCTTC.

The V and J genes are TRBV28 and TRBJ2-1, with D unclear. The CDR3 is made up of 14 amino acids. Per germline, CDR1 MDHEN and CDR2 SYDVKM. The V gene lost 4 bases and the J gene lost 0 bases, with 7 bases spanning the gap. The CDR3 coding sequence is TGTGCCAGCAGTTCCGTAAGCTCCTACAATGAGCAGTTCTTC. It encodes CASSSVSSYNEQFF.

In the case of this clone: Additional DNA sequences in this sample encode the identical CDR3. The rearrangement joins TRBV18 to TRBJ2-5; D gene uncertain. The CDR3 runs 11 residues. V lost 2 bases and J lost 5, with 3 bases in between. Germline V gives CDR1 KGHSH, CDR2 LQKENI. CDR3 amino acids: CASSPAETQYF. The CDR3 DNA is TGTGCCAGCTCACCAGCCGAGACCCAGTACTTC.

This clone was counted a few times. The gene calls are TRBV18 and TRBJ1-1; perhaps TRBD1 as D (6 bases). V shed 0 bases and J shed 6 bases, with 23 bases lying between them. CDR1 KGHSH and CDR2 LQKENI come from the germline V gene. The CDR3 extends over 18 amino acids. This CDR3 reads CASSPPNRALRLAAEAFF. CDR3 bases: TGTGCCAGCTCACCACCGAACAGGGCTTTAAGACTGGCCGCTGAAGCTTTCTTT.

This sequence joins TRBV15 and TRBJ2-3; TRBD2 matches 7 bases. The trim removed 5 bases at V and 1 base at J, leaving 9 bases unmatched. CDR1 and CDR2 (germline): LNHNV, YYDKDF (reference sequence). This CDR3 region has 16 residues. CDR3 loop: CATSPGLAEGTDTQYF. CDR3 DNA: TGTGCCACCAGCCCCGGCCTAGCGGAGGGCACAGATACGCAGTATTTT.

This clone was seen a handful of times. The chain uses TRBV6-1 and TRBJ2-7; D gene unclear. With 1 base removed from V and 4 bases from J, the gap between germline ends came to 14 bases. The CDR3 sequence is 15 residues long. CDR1 MNHNS and CDR2 SASEGT come from the germline V gene. For the CDR3, the DNA is TGTGCCAGCAGTGAAGGTCCCTTCCTTCTATACGAGCAGTACTTC. Translation: CASSEGPFLLYEQYF.

The chain combines TRBV19 with TRBJ1-3; TRBD1 might be the D (6 bases). The germline V and J ends were trimmed by 4 bases and 2 bases, with 15 bases remaining between them. This CDR3 has 16 amino acids. Germline CDR1 is LNHDA and CDR2 is SQIVND (reference sequence). The CDR3 sequence: CASSTRQASAGNTIYF. CDR3 bases: TGTGCCAGTAGTACAAGACAGGCCTCGGCTGGAAACACCATATATTTT.

The chain employs TRBV6-4 and TRBJ2-3; D remains unclear. Germline V gene sequence: CDR1 MRHNA, CDR2 SNTAGT. The ends were cut back, 4 bases at V and 1 base at J, with 12 bases in the middle. This CDR3 spans 15 amino acids. CDR3: CASSVLGGGTDTQYF. CDR3 nucleotide sequence: TGTGCCAGCAGTGTATTGGGCGGCGGCACAGATACGCAGTATTTT.

This sequence joins TRBV6-1 and TRBJ2-3; D is possibly TRBD2 (5 bases). This CDR3 has 13 residues. Per germline, CDR1 MNHNS and CDR2 SASEGT. Trimming left V 10 bases short and J 2 bases short, with 13 bases between. CDR3 sequence reads: CATLSGHTDTQYF. For the CDR3, the DNA is TGTGCCACCCTAAGCGGCCACACAGATACGCAGTATTTT.

The chain recombines TRBV19 with TRBJ1-5; 7 bases are a match to TRBD1. From germline, CDR1 is LNHDA and CDR2 SQIVND (reference sequence). The ends lost 4 bases at V and 3 bases at J; junction bases unmatched: 9. This CDR3 is built from 16 residues. As DNA, the CDR3 is TGTGCCAGTAGTAACTACAGGGGAAGCGACAATCAGCCCCAGCATTTT. Residues: CASSNYRGSDNQPQHF.

The chain has TRBV29-1 and TRBJ1-1, with D perhaps TRBD1 (6 bases). With 7 bases removed from V and 0 bases from J, the gap between germline ends came to 9 bases. Per germline, CDR1 SQVTM and CDR2 ANQGSEA. The CDR3 has 12 residues. The CDR3 reads CSGTDLNTEAFF. In nucleotides, the CDR3 is TGCAGCGGGACAGATCTGAACACTGAAGCTTTCTTT.

This clone was counted at least ten times. This chain joins TRBV15 and TRBJ1-1; D is ambiguous. The CDR3 runs 12 residues. Germline CDR1 reads LNHNV; CDR2 reads YYDKDF (reference sequence). V was trimmed by 4 bases and J by 1 base, leaving 4 bases between them. The chain's CDR3 is CATSKANTEAFF. CDR3 DNA sequence: TGTGCCACCAGCAAGGCGAACACTGAAGCTTTCTTT.

V gene TRBV7-6 combines with J gene TRBJ2-1; D is unresolved. CDR1 SGHVS and CDR2 FNYEAQ come from the germline V gene. The CDR3 extends over 12 amino acids. V lost 2 bases, J lost 10 bases, and 9 bases lay in between. CDR3 in amino acids: CASSLPLGEQFF. In nucleotides, the CDR3 is TGTGCCAGCAGCTTACCTTTAGGCGAGCAGTTCTTC.

The chain has TRBV12-5 and TRBJ1-1; no clear D. The CDR3 sequence is 14 residues long. V was cut by 0 bases and J by 4 bases, with 9 bases left in between. From germline, CDR1 is LGHNT and CDR2 FRNRAP. In DNA form, the CDR3 reads TGTGCTAGTGGTTTGGTACCGGAGTCCACTGAAGCTTTCTTT. The encoded protein is CASGLVPESTEAFF.

To note about this clone: Just one base apart from a much larger clone, this may be a read error. The chain uses TRBV4-2 and TRBJ2-7; unclear D gene. The CDR3 runs to 11 residues. The germline V gene has CDR1 LGHNA and CDR2 YNFKEQ. V lost 5 bases and J 2 bases, leaving 4 bases between the germline ends. For the CDR3, the DNA is TGTGCCAGCAGCTTGGCCTACGAGCAGTACTTC. Translating gives CASSLAYEQYF.

This clone was seen more than once but under ten times. This sample also contains other DNA sequences that code for the same CDR3. The CDR3 loop is CASSFDRQETQYF. The DNA for the CDR3 is TGTGCCAGCTCATTCGACAGGCAAGAGACCCAGTACTTC. The chain recombines TRBV18 with TRBJ2-5, with D possibly TRBD1 on 6 matching bases. Germline CDR1 and CDR2: KGHSH and LQKENI. This CDR3 region has 13 residues. Trimming shortened V by 5 bases and J by 2 bases, and 9 bases separated the two germline ends. Looking up the rest from reference TRBV18 and TRBJ2-5 gives the full variable domain: NAGVMQNPRHLVRRRGQEARLRCSPMKGHSHVYWYRQLPEEGLKFMVYLQKENIIDESGMPKERFSAEFPKEGPSILRIQQVVRGDSAAYFCASSFDRQETQYFGPGTRLLVL.

The chain is built from TRBV7-2 and TRBJ1-5, with D possibly TRBD1 on 5 matching bases. Trimming took 1 base from V and 7 from J, leaving 14 bases between them. The CDR3 is made up of 15 amino acids. CDR1 and CDR2 (germline): SGHTA, FQGNSA. CDR3 nucleotides: TGTGCCAGCAGCTTAGGGTCCCCAGGGTACCAGCCCCAGCATTTT. It encodes CASSLGSPGYQPQHF. The full variable domain, with the rest looked up from reference TRBV7-2 and TRBJ1-5, is GAGVSQSPSNKVTEKGKDVELRCDPISGHTALYWYRQSLGQGLEFLIYFQGNSAPDKSGLPSDRFSAERTGGSVSTLTIQRTQQEDSAVYLCASSLGSPGYQPQHFGDGTRLSIL.

The table lists this clone with a few counts. V gene TRBV20-1 combines with J gene TRBJ1-6; no clear D gene. Germline CDR1 reads DFQATT; CDR2 reads SNEGSKA (reference sequence). V was shortened by 5 bases and J by 13 bases, with 6 bases between the two germline ends. This CDR3 comprises 9 residues. The CDR3 region has the DNA TGCAGTGCTTCGTTCCCCCTCCACTTT. Residues: CSASFPLHF.

The sample holds a few counts of this clone. CDR3 DNA sequence: TGTGCCACAGCCGGACAGGGGGATCACAATGAGCAGTTCTTC. Translation gives CATAGQGDHNEQFF. The chain joins TRBV7-9 to TRBJ2-1, with TRBD1 matching 10 bases. The CDR3 totals 14 residues. The germline CDR1 and CDR2 sequences are SEHNR and FQNEAQ (reference sequence). Trimming cost V 10 bases and J 5 bases; bases outside gene matches: 8.